The sequence of this T cell receptor beta chain was determined in a study of radiotherapy plus CTLA-4 blockade in lung cancer. TCRdb's table, derived via immunoSEQ multiplex PCR, lists solely in-frame clones and lacks some. The data contain 100,000 or so clones, roughly four fifths of them singletons. The sample was peripheral blood, taken from a patient treated with radiotherapy plus ipilimumab. This receptor was taken from a human donor with non-small cell lung cancer that progressed on radiotherapy plus ipilimumab.

The CDR3 DNA follows: TGTGCCAGCAGTGAGCGAGGAGACAGGTCCTACGAGCAGTACTTC. This translates into CASSERGDRSYEQYF. This chain joins TRBV6-1 and TRBJ2-7; a weak D match, TRBD1 (6 bases). Germline loops: CDR1 MNHNS, CDR2 SASEGT. CDR3 size: 15 residues. Trimming cost V 3 bases and J 1 base, with 13 bases left between them.